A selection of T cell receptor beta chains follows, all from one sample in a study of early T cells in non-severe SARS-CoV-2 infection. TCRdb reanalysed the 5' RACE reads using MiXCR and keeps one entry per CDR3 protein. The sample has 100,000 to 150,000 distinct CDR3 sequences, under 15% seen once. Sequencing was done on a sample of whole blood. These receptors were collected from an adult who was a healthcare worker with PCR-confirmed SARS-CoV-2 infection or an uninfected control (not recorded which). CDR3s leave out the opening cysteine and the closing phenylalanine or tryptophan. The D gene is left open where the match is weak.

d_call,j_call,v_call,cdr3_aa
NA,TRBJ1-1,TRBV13,ASSFRGFTEVF
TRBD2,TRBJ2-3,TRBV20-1,SARTSGTDTQY
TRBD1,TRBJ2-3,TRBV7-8,ASSQMRDRVVTDTQY
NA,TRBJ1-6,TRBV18,ASSPGQQLNSPLH
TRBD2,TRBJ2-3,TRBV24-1,ATSDFSGESQY
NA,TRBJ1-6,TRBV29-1,SVAPLH
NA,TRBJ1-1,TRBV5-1,ASSPGQLSNTEAF
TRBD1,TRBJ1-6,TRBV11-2,ASSFSTGVSPLH
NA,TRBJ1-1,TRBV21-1,ASSKVGGHTEAF
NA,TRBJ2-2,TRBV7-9,ASSLEGVANTGELF
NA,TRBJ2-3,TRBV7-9,ASKKADSTDTQY
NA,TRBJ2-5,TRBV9,ASSVSGGQETQY
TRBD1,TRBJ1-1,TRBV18,ASSPVTGLSTEAF
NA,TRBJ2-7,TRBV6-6,ASSYRAGEMGEQY
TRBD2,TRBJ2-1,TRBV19,ASSKATTSGGANEQF